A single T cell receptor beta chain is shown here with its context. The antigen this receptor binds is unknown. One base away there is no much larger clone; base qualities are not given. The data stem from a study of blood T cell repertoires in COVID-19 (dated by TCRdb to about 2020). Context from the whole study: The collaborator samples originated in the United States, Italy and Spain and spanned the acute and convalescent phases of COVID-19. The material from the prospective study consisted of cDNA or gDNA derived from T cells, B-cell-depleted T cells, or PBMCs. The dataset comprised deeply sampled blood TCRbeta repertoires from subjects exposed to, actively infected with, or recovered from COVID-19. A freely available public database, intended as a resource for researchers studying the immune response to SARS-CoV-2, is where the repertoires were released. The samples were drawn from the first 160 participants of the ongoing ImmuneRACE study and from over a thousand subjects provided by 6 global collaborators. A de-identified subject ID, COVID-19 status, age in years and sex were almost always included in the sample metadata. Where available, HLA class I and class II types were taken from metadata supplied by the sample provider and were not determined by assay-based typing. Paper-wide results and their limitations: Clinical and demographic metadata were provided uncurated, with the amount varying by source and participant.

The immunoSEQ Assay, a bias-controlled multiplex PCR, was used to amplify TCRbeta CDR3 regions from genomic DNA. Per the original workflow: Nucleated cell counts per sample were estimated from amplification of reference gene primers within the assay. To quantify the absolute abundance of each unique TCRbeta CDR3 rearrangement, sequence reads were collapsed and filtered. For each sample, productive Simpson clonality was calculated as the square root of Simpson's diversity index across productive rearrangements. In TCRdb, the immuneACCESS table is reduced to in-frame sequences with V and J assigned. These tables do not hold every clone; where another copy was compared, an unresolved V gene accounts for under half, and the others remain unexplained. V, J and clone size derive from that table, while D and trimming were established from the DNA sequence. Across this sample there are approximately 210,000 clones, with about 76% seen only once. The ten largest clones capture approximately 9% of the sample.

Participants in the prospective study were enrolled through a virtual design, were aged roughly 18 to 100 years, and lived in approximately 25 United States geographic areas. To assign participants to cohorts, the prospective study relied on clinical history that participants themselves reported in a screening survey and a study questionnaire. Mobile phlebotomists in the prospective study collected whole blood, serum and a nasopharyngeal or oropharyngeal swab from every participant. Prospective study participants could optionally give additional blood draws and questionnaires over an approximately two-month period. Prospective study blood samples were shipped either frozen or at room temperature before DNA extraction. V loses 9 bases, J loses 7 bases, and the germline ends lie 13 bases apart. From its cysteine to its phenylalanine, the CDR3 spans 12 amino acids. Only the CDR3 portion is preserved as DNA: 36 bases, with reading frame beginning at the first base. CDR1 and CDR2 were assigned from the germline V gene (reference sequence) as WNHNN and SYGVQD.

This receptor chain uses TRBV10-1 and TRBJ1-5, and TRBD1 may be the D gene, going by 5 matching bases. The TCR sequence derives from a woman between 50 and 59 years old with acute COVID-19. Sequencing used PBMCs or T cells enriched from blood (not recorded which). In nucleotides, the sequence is TGCGCCAGTCCAGGGCCAAGACAGCCCCAGCATTTT. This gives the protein CASPGPRQPQHF.